This T cell receptor beta chain was identified during a study of blood T cell repertoires in COVID-19. About the study: From the United States, Italy and Spain came samples of acute and convalescent COVID-19. T cells, B-cell-depleted T cells, or PBMCs provided the cDNA or gDNA that served as material.

Per the original methods: Reference gene primers were amplified, and this amplification served to estimate nucleated cell counts. Profiled with immunoSEQ multiplex PCR; TCRdb holds only in-frame clones, not every one. The DNA was the basis for D and trimming; V, J and clone size are from that table. The sample lists 100,000 to 150,000 clones; approximately 80% were seen once. Trimming removed 5 bases at V and 0 bases at J, with 22 bases between. Germline V gene lookup returns CDR1 LNHDA and CDR2 SQIVND (reference sequence). The CDR3 runs to 18 residues. The V and J genes are TRBV19 and TRBJ2-5; tentatively, D is TRBD1 (6 bases). The TCR comes from a woman aged 55 to 70 with acute or convalescent COVID-19. Input material: peripheral blood. Here the CDR3 reads CASSPLALQGSYQETQYF. The CDR3 nucleotides are TGTGCCAGTAGTCCCTTGGCCCTACAGGGTTCGTACCAAGAGACCCAGTACTTC.